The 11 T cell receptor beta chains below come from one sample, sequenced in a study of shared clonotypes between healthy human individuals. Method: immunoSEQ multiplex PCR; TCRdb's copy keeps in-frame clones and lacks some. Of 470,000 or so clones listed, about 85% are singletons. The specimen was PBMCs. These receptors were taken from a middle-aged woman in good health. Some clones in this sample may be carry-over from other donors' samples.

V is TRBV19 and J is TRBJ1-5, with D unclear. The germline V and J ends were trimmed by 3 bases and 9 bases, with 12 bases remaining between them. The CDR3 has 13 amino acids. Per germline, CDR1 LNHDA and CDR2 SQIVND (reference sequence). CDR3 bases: TGTGCCAGTAGTATGGCCCCTTCGCCGCCCCAGCATTTT. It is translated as CASSMAPSPPQHF.

The CDR3 region is CASSYRNVDTEAFF. In nucleotides, the CDR3 is TGTGCCAGCAGTTACCGGAACGTCGATACTGAAGCTTTCTTT. The rearrangement joins TRBV6-5 to TRBJ1-1; D is unresolved. With 2 bases removed from V and 5 bases from J, the gap between germline ends came to 12 bases. The CDR3 contains 14 residues. Germline-derived CDR1 and CDR2 are MNHEY and SVGAGI.

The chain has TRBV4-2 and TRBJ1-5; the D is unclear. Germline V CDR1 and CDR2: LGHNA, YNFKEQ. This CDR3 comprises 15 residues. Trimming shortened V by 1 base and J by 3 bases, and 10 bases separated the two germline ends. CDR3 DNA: TGTGCCAGCAGCCAAGGAGGTCGGAACAATCAGCCCCAGCATTTT. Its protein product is CASSQGGRNNQPQHF.

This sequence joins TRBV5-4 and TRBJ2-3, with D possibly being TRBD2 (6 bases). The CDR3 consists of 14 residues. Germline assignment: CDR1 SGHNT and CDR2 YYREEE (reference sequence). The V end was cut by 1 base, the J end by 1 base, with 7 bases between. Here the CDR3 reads CASSLPGGTDTQYF. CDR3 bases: TGTGCCAGCAGCTTGCCGGGGGGCACAGATACGCAGTATTTT.

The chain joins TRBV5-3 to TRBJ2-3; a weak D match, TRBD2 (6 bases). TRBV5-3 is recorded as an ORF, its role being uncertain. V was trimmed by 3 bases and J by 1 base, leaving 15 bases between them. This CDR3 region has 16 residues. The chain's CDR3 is CARSSLARDRTDTQYF. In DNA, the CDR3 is TGTGCCAGAAGCTCCCTAGCGAGAGATCGCACAGATACGCAGTATTTT.

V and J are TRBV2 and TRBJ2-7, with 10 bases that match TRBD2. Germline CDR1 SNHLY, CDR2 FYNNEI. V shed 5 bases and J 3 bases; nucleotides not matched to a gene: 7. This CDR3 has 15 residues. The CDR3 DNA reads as TGTGCCAGCAGTATTCCGGGACTAGCGAACTACGAGCAGTACTTC. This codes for CASSIPGLANYEQYF.

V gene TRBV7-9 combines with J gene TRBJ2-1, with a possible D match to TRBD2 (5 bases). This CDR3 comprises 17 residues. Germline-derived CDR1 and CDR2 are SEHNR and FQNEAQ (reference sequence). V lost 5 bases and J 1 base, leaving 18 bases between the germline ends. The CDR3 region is CASSPRPGTSSYNEQFF. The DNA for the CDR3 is TGTGCCAGCAGCCCACGGCCCGGTACTAGTTCCTACAATGAGCAGTTCTTC.

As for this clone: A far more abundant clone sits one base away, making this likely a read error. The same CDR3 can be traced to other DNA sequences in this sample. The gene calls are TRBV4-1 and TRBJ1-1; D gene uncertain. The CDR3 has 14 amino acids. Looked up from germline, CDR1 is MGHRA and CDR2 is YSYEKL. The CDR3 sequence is CASSQDKLNTEAFF. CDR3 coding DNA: TGCGCAAGCAGCCAAGATAAACTGAACACTGAAGCTTTCTTT.

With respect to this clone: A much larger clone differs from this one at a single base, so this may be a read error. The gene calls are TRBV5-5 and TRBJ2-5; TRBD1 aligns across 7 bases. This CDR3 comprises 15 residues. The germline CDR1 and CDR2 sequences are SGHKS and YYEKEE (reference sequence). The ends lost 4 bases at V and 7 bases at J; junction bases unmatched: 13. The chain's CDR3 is CASSPRAGGYVTQYF. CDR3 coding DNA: TGTGCCAGCAGCCCCCGAGCAGGGGGTTACGTGACCCAGTACTTC.

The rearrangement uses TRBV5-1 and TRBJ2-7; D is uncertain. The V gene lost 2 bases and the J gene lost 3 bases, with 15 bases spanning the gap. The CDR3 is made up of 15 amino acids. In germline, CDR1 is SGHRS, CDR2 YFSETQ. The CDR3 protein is CASSFQARIGYEQYF. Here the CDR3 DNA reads TGCGCCAGCAGCTTTCAGGCTAGAATCGGCTACGAGCAGTACTTC.

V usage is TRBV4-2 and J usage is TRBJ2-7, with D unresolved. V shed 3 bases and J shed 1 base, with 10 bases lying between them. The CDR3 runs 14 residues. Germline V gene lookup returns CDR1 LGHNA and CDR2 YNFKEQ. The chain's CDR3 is CASSQLTPSYEQYF. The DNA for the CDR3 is TGTGCCAGCAGCCAGTTAACACCTTCCTACGAGCAGTACTTC.